This record concerns one T cell receptor beta chain sequence. Its target antigen remains unknown. There are no base qualities to consult, and no much larger clone falls within one base. Using the deep immunoSEQ assay, TCR CDR3 regions were amplified from genomic DNA by multiplex PCR. Extracted genomic DNA from each cell subset was distributed evenly across all wells of several immunoSEQ 96-well plates, and each plate was treated as a replicate. Each replicate PCR for sorted subsets received around 200 ng genomic DNA, equal to tens of thousands of T cell genomes. The purified libraries were quantified using a Qubit 3.0 fluorometer, sized with a Bioanalyzer 2100, and then quantified again using the KAPA Library Quantification kit. A separate single-read 150-cycle Illumina NextSeq 550 flow cell was used to sequence each immunoSEQ 96-well plate. Under the source paper's analysis protocol: Because the immunoSEQ output included only junctional sequences and no quality scores, the filtering could not be the same as the filtering used for full-length reads. To assign V/J genes and CDR3, sequences were annotated using PyIR, a Python wrapper for IgBLAST v1.9, with IMGT germline references. Reads were removed for weak V/J assignments (E-value above 1e-6), missing CDR3, stop codons, out-of-frame junctions, or ambiguous translated residues. V3J clonotypes were defined as sequences sharing the same inferred V gene, J gene, and CDR3 amino acid sequence. The percentage overlap between two repertoires was calculated by dividing the number of shared unique clonotypes by the size of the smaller repertoire. Richness of each repertoire was evaluated using RTK rarefaction, the Chao1 estimator, and Recon v2.1 estimates of unobserved clonotypes. Generation probabilities for all TCRbeta clonotypes obtained by the gDNA method from several donors were computed using OLGA. TCRdb re-hosts the immuneACCESS table, in-frame sequences only. Its copies lack some clones; in the studies checked, an unresolved V gene accounts for under half of them, and the cause for the rest is not known. V and J calls and clone size are given by that table; D and trimming were obtained from the DNA. The sample table lists about 2.1 million clones, under 95% of them with a count of one. The ten largest clones capture about 1.8% of the sample.

This specimen belongs to a study of shared clonotypes between healthy human individuals (TCRdb year 2020). Broadly, across the study: The cohort included three men and a couple of women between 18 and 49 years of age. For each donor, three plates each were used for CD4 naive and CD4 memory, two plates were used for CD8 naive, and one plate was used for CD8 memory. To estimate repertoire size and how much clonotype sharing occurs between individuals, the study deeply sequenced the blood TCR repertoires of roughly 5 healthy adults. To increase sequencing depth and limit assay-specific biases, TCR repertoire library preparation and sequencing were carried out by different laboratories using diverse techniques. Leukapheresis yielded between about 0.85 and 10 billion PBMCs per donor. Results and caveats for the whole study, not just this receptor: Pairwise subsampling indicated that sequencing depth was expected to affect the degree of clonotype sharing among donors. Across a handful of donors, around 5% of naive CD4, approximately 3.6% of naive CD8, approximately 2.5% of memory CD4, and around 0.4% of memory CD8 clonotypes were shared. Rarefaction of sorted-subset datasets indicated incomplete sequencing despite the large sequencing depth. Sampling was restricted to blood, and TCR repertoires in tissues likely differ from the TCR repertoires found in blood. Because the study included only a small number of donors, the genetic and exposure-history diversity represented was limited. Naive subsets generally had larger estimated clonotype richness than memory subsets. Compared with non-shared clonotypes, the clonotypes found in all four sorted-subset donors had higher generation probabilities.

CD8 naive samples consisted of CD45RO-negative cells that were positively selected for CCR7, yielding a CD45RA+CCR7+ population without TemRA cells. The donors were healthy, HIV-negative adults with no recently reported acute infections or vaccinations. All donors were Caucasian adults living in Nashville, Tennessee, USA. Blood was collected by leukapheresis, and PBMCs were isolated by Ficoll-Histopaque density gradient centrifugation and then cryopreserved in liquid nitrogen vapor phase. Analytical flow cytometry was used to check the purity and quantity of each magnetically sorted T cell population. Genomic DNA was isolated from every sorted fraction and measured by UV absorbance on a Nanodrop 2000c. Based on the germline V gene, the CDR1 and CDR2 sequences are SGDLS and YYNGEE. The CDR3 runs 15 residues from the cysteine to the phenylalanine. Only the CDR3 DNA is retained, 45 bases long and in frame from the first base. V loses 4 bases at its end and J loses 0 bases; junction bases beyond the gene matches: 7.

This sequence was found in a young man in good health. Some clones in this sample may be carry-over from other donors' samples. Sequencing was done on a sample of naive CD8+ T cells from PBMCs. In the paper's terms, the cell subset or site label means: CD45RA+CCR7+. The chain is encoded by TRBV9 joined to TRBJ2-7; TRBD1 lines up with 7 middle nucleotides. The sequence in DNA is TGTGCCAGCAGCCCCGGACAGGACTTCTCCTACGAGCAGTACTTC. This sequence encodes CASSPGQDFSYEQYF.